This is a list of T cell receptor beta chains from one sample in a study of blood T cell repertoires in COVID-19. Measured with immunoSEQ multiplex PCR; TCRdb has only the in-frame clones, and not every one. The sample has roughly 180,000 clones; approximately 86% are singletons. The sample was peripheral blood. Source of these receptors: a man between 60 and 70 years old who had recovered from COVID-19. The CDR3 runs from the conserved cysteine through the conserved F or W. A D gene is named only where the DNA matches it firmly. Rows may omit the clone size; those that give it use once, few, many or a size class.

V gene	J gene	clone size	D gene	CDR3 protein	CDR3 DNA
TRBV6-2/TRBV6-3	TRBJ1-3	-	-	CASSYLSAGRGNTIYF	TGTGCCAGCAGTTACTTGTCAGCCGGGAGAGGAAACACCATATATTTT
TRBV14	TRBJ2-7	-	-	CASSQAPWRTVFFYEQYF	TGTGCCAGCAGCCAAGCCCCTTGGAGGACAGTTTTTTTCTACGAGCAGTACTTC
TRBV30	TRBJ1-4	-	TRBD1	CAWRQGDEKLFF	TGTGCCTGGCGTCAGGGGGATGAAAAACTGTTTTTT
TRBV7-9	TRBJ2-5	-	-	CASSLVVPGETQYF	TGTGCCAGCAGCTTAGTGGTTCCCGGAGAGACCCAGTACTTC
TRBV3-1/TRBV3-2	TRBJ2-3	-	-	CASSREGGTDTQYF	TGTGCCAGCAGCCGAGAAGGGGGCACAGATACGCAGTATTTT
TRBV5-6	TRBJ1-2	-	-	CASSFNFQRNYGYTF	TGTGCCAGCAGCTTCAACTTTCAGAGGAACTATGGCTACACCTTC
TRBV6-5	TRBJ2-3	-	-	CASSQTGDYTQYF	TGTGCCAGCAGTCAAACAGGGGACTATACGCAGTATTTT
TRBV11-2	TRBJ2-5	-	TRBD1	CASSSDRVEETQYF	TGTGCCAGCAGCTCAGACAGGGTGGAAGAGACCCAGTACTTC
TRBV24-1	TRBJ2-5	-	-	CATSDFGGEVGETQYF	TGTGCCACCAGTGATTTTGGCGGGGAGGTGGGAGAGACCCAGTACTTC
TRBV6-6	TRBJ2-4	-	-	CASSTRERPQNIQYF	TGTGCCAGCAGTACCCGGGAGAGGCCCCAAAACATTCAGTACTTC
TRBV16	TRBJ2-2	-	-	CASSRSGRNTGELFF	TGTGCCAGCAGCCGTTCAGGGCGAAACACCGGGGAGCTGTTTTTT
TRBV7-3	TRBJ1-1	-	-	CASSLHADSEAFF	TGTGCCAGCAGCTTACACGCAGACTCTGAAGCTTTCTTT
TRBV7-8	TRBJ1-3	-	-	CASSPSSRGSGNTIYF	TGTGCCAGCAGCCCGAGCAGCAGGGGATCTGGAAACACCATATATTTT
TRBV19	TRBJ1-2	-	-	CASSSGRYYGYTF	TGTGCCAGTAGTAGCGGGAGGTACTATGGCTACACCTTC
TRBV12-5	TRBJ1-2	-	TRBD1	CASGLQGQLGQFYGYTF	TGTGCTAGTGGTTTACAGGGACAGTTGGGACAGTTCTATGGCTACACCTTC
TRBV10-3	TRBJ1-2	-	TRBD1	CAIAPQGVGYTF	TGTGCCATCGCCCCCCAGGGGGTTGGCTACACCTTC
TRBV30	TRBJ2-2	-	TRBD2	CAWTGLAGDLNTGELFF	TGTGCCTGGACGGGACTAGCGGGGGACCTGAACACCGGGGAGCTGTTTTTT
TRBV19	TRBJ1-2	-	TRBD1	CASSPGQAANYGYTF	TGTGCCAGTAGTCCCGGACAGGCGGCTAACTATGGCTACACCTTC
TRBV9	TRBJ2-1	once	TRBD2	CASSVGLAGGSSYNEQFF	TGTGCCAGCAGCGTTGGACTAGCGGGGGGTAGCTCCTACAATGAGCAGTTCTTC
TRBV30	TRBJ2-5	-	-	CAWSHRAGETQYF	TGTGCCTGGAGTCACAGGGCGGGAGAGACCCAGTACTTC
TRBV5-1	TRBJ2-1	-	TRBD2	CASSFQRGPSYNEQFF	TGCGCCAGCAGCTTTCAGCGGGGGCCCTCCTACAATGAGCAGTTCTTC
TRBV3-1/TRBV3-2	TRBJ2-5	-	-	CASSQGGEETQYF	TGTGCCAGCAGCCAAGGCGGGGAAGAGACCCAGTACTTC
TRBV10-1	TRBJ2-1	few	-	CASSRHRACSYNEQFF	TGCGCCAGCAGTCGGCACAGGGCCTGCTCCTACAATGAGCAGTTCTTC
TRBV6-5	TRBJ1-5	-	-	CASAYNENQPQHF	TGTGCCAGCGCTTATAATGAGAATCAGCCCCAGCATTTT
TRBV14	TRBJ2-3	-	-	CASSPRQIDTQYF	TGTGCCAGCAGCCCCCGACAGATAGATACGCAGTATTTT
TRBV24-1	TRBJ2-1	once	-	CATGPPPGNEQFF	TGTGCCACTGGGCCCCCACCGGGGAATGAGCAGTTCTTC
TRBV11-3	TRBJ2-2	once	TRBD1	CASSLRAGGNTGELFF	TGTGCCAGCAGCTTACGGGCAGGGGGAAACACCGGGGAGCTGTTTTTT
TRBV11-3	TRBJ2-2	-	-	CASRQQGNTGELFF	TGTGCCAGCAGACAACAGGGGAACACCGGGGAGCTGTTTTTT
TRBV14	TRBJ2-1	few	-	CASSLWTGPAGEQFF	TGTGCCAGCAGTCTTTGGACGGGACCGGCGGGGGAGCAGTTCTTC
TRBV7-9	TRBJ1-2	-	-	CASSLRGGYGYTF	TGTGCCAGCAGCCTCAGAGGGGGCTATGGCTACACCTTC
TRBV5-1	TRBJ2-6	-	-	CASSLSGSSGANVLTF	TGCGCCAGCAGCTTGTCTGGGAGCTCTGGGGCCAACGTCCTGACTTTC
TRBV7-2	TRBJ2-6	-	TRBD1	CASSLGTGNSGANVLTF	TGTGCCAGCAGCTTAGGGACAGGGAACTCTGGGGCCAACGTCCTGACTTTC
TRBV7-2	TRBJ2-7	-	-	CASSLAGSSYEQYF	TGTGCCAGCAGCTTAGCAGGGAGCTCCTACGAGCAGTACTTC
TRBV27	TRBJ1-2	-	-	CASSLYGGQKYGYTF	TGTGCCAGCAGTTTGTATGGGGGCCAGAAGTATGGCTACACCTTC
TRBV9	TRBJ1-5	-	TRBD1	CASSNTGDNQPQHF	TGTGCCAGCAGCAACACAGGGGACAATCAGCCCCAGCATTTT
TRBV29-1	TRBJ1-2	few	-	CSVEGLDFGLGYTF	TGCAGCGTTGAGGGGCTGGATTTTGGGCTTGGCTACACCTTC
TRBV7-8	TRBJ2-7	-	-	CASSLDYEWDEQYF	TGTGCCAGCAGCTTAGACTACGAATGGGACGAGCAGTACTTC
TRBV19	TRBJ2-5	-	TRBD1	CASSNRLQGDQETQYF	TGTGCCAGTAGCAACAGACTACAGGGGGACCAAGAGACCCAGTACTTC
TRBV6-6	TRBJ2-7	-	-	CASSHSKSRGIDRLDEQYF	TGTGCCAGCAGTCATTCTAAATCACGCGGGATAGACAGACTGGACGAGCAGTACTTC
TRBV4-1	TRBJ1-4	-	-	CASSQDRALGGTNEKLFF	TGCGCCAGCAGCCAAGACCGAGCCCTCGGAGGAACTAATGAAAAACTGTTTTTT
TRBV28	TRBJ2-7	-	TRBD2	CASSLSLGGYEQYF	TGTGCCAGCAGTTTATCCCTCGGGGGGTACGAGCAGTACTTC
TRBV14	TRBJ1-2	few	-	CASSQSGQGKSYGYTF	TGTGCCAGCAGCCAGAGCGGGCAGGGAAAGTCCTATGGCTACACCTTC
TRBV11-3	TRBJ2-7	-	TRBD2	CASSRGLDEQYF	TGTGCCAGCAGCCGGGGACTAGACGAGCAGTACTTC
TRBV10-3	TRBJ2-7	-	TRBD2	CAISTGTSAGQYF	TGTGCCATCAGTACCGGGACTAGCGCAGGGCAGTACTTC
TRBV5-1	TRBJ2-2	-	-	CASSSITGPGELFF	TGCGCCAGCAGCTCAATAACAGGGCCCGGGGAGCTGTTTTTT
TRBV7-9	TRBJ1-2	-	-	CASSSTMGAANYGYTF	TGTGCCAGCAGCTCTACCATGGGGGCGGCTAACTATGGCTACACCTTC
TRBV5-1	TRBJ2-5	-	-	CASSLRGLMGETQYF	TGCGCCAGCAGCTTACGAGGGCTTATGGGCGAGACCCAGTACTTC
TRBV5-1	TRBJ2-3	-	-	CASSFGEVSTDTQYF	TGCGCCAGCAGCTTCGGGGAGGTTAGCACAGATACGCAGTATTTT
TRBV18	TRBJ1-6	-	TRBD1	CASSPPGQGDSPLHF	TGTGCCAGCTCACCCCCAGGACAGGGAGATTCACCCCTCCACTTT
TRBV25-1	TRBJ2-6	-	-	CASSGQFFSGANVLTF	TGTGCCAGCAGCGGACAGTTTTTCTCTGGGGCCAACGTCCTGACTTTC
TRBV5-5	TRBJ2-1	-	-	CASSVQGNTYNEQFF	TGTGCCAGCAGCGTACAGGGAAACACCTACAATGAGCAGTTCTTC
TRBV12-3/TRBV12-4	TRBJ2-5	-	-	CASSLNGQTQYF	TGTGCCAGCAGTTTAAACGGTCAGACCCAGTACTTC